This T cell receptor (beta chain) originates from a study of blood T cell repertoires in COVID-19. About the research overall: T cells, B-cell-depleted T cells, or PBMCs provided the cDNA or gDNA that served as material.

The V gene's germline CDR1 is MDHEN and CDR2 SYDVKM. With 6 bases removed from V and 2 bases from J, the gap between germline ends came to 11 bases. This CDR3 is 14 amino acids long. The data were produced by immunoSEQ multiplex PCR, yet TCRdb's version contains in-frame clones alone and is incomplete. The table lists around 430,000 clones, roughly 89% of them singletons. Each participant's cohort was designated according to participant-reported clinical history. Two negative PCRs, clearance, or symptom resolution were required of recovered Cohort 3 donors. This chain links TRBV28 with TRBJ1-5; D gene uncertain. Sequenced: PBMCs or T cells enriched from blood (not recorded which). This clonotype was obtained from a woman aged 45 to 65 who had recovered from COVID-19. CDR3 sequence reads: CASSLSTGNQPQHF. The CDR3 region has the DNA TGTGCCAGCAGCCTGTCTACGGGCAATCAGCCCCAGCATTTT. Full variable domain (remainder filled in from reference TRBV28 and TRBJ1-5): DVKVTQSSRYLVKRTGEKVFLECVQDMDHENMFWYRQDPGLGLRLIYFSYDVKMKEKGDIPEGYSVSREKKERFSLILESASTNQTSMYLCASSLSTGNQPQHFGDGTRLSIL.